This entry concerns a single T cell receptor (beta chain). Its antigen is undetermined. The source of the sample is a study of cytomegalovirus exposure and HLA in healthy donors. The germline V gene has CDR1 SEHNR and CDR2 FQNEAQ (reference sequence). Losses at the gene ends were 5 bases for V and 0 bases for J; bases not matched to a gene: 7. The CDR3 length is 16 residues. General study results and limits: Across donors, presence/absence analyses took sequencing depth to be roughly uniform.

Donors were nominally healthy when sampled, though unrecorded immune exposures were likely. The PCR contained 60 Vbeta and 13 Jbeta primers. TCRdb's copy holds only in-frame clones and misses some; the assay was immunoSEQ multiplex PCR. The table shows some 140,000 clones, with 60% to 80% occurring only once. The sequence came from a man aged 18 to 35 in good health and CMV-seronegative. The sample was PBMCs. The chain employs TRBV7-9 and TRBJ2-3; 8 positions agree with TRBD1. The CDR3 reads CASSGRTGRSTDTQYF. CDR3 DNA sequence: TGTGCCAGCAGCGGACGGACAGGGAGAAGCACAGATACGCAGTATTTT. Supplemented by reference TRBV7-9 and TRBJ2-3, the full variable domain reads DTGVSQNPRHKITKRGQNVTFRCDPISEHNRLYWYRQTLGQGPEFLTYFQNEAQLEKSRLLSDRFSAERPKGSFSTLEIQRTEQGDSAMYLCASSGRTGRSTDTQYFGPGTRLTVL.